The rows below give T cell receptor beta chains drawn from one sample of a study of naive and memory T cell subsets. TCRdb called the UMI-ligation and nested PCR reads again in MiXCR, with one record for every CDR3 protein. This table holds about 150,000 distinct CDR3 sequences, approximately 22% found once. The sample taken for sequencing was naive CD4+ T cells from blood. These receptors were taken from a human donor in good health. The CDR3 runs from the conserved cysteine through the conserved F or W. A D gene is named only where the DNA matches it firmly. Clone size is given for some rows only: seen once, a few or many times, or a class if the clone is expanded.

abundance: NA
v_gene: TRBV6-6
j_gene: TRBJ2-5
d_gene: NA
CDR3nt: TGTGCCAGCAGTACACCCCAAGAGACCCAGTACTTC
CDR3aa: CASSTPQETQYF

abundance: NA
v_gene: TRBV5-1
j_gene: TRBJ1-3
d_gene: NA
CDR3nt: TGCGCCAGCAGCTTGGCCGGAGGCTCTGGAAACACCATATATTTT
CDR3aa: CASSLAGGSGNTIYF

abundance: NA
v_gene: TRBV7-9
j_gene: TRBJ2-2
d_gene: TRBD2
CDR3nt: TGTGCCAGCACCCGACTAGCGGGACTCACCGGGGAGCTGTTTTTT
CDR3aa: CASTRLAGLTGELFF

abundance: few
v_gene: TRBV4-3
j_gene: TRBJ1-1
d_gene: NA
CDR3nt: TGCGCCAGCAGCCATTCACACGTGAACACTGAAGCTTTCTTT
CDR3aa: CASSHSHVNTEAFF

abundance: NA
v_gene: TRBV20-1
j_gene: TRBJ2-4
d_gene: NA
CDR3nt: TGCAGCGATCATGGGGGGGCCAAAAACATTCAGTACTTC
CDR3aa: CSDHGGAKNIQYF

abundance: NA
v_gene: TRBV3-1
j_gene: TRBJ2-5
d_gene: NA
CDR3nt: TGTGCCAGCAGACCCCGGACGGCTCAAGAGACCCAGTACTTC
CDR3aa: CASRPRTAQETQYF

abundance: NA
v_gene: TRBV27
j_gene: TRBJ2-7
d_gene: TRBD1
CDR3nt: TGCACCAGCAGTTTACTTCAAACCGGGACAGATTCCTACGAGCAGTACTTC
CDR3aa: CTSSLLQTGTDSYEQYF

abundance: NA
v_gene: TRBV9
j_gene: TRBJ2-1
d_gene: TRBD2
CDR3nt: TGTGCCAGCAGCCCAACTAGCGGGAGGGGTATGAATGAGCAGTTCTTC
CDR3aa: CASSPTSGRGMNEQFF

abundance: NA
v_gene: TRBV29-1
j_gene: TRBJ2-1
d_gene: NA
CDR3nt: TGCAGCGTTGGGCAAGGAGGATTAGCGGTCTCCTACAATGAGCAGTTCTTC
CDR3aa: CSVGQGGLAVSYNEQFF

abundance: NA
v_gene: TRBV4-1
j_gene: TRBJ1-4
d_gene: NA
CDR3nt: TGCGCCAGCAGCCAAGGAAGGGTTGAAAAACTGTTTTTT
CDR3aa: CASSQGRVEKLFF

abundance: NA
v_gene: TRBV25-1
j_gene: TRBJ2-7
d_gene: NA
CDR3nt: TGTGCCAGCACCCGGGACCCGAGGGACGAGCAGTACTTC
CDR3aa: CASTRDPRDEQYF

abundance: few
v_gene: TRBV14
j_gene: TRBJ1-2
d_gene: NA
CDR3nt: TGTGCCAGCAGCCGGGGACGGAACTATGGCTACACCTTC
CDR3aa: CASSRGRNYGYTF

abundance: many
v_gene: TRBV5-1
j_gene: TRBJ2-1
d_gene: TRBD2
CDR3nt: TGCGCCAGCAGTCGAACAATCACTAGCGGGGTATACAATGAGCAGTTCTTC
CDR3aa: CASSRTITSGVYNEQFF

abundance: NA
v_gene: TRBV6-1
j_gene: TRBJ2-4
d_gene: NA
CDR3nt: TGTGCCAGCAGCCTCGACACCAAAAACATTCAGTACTTC
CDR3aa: CASSLDTKNIQYF

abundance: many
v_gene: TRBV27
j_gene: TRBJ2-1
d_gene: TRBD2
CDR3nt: TGTGCCAGCAGTTCCGGGACTAGCGGGAGAAGTGAGCAGTTCTTC
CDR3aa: CASSSGTSGRSEQFF

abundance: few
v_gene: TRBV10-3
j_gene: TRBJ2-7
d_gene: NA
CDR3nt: TGTGCCATCAGGGACCGAGAACCCTACGAGCAGTACTTC
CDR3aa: CAIRDREPYEQYF

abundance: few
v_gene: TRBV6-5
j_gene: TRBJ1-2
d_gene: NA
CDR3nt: TGTGCCAGCAGTTCCCTCGGAAGGATTTTTAACTATGGCTACACCTTC
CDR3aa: CASSSLGRIFNYGYTF

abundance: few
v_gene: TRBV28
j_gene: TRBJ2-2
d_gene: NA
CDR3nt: TGTGCCAGCAGTTTAAGGGTCCCCGGGGAGCTGTTTTTT
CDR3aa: CASSLRVPGELFF

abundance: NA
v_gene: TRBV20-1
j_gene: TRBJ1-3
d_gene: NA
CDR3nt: TGCAGTGCTAGTTTCGGGGCTGGAAACACCATATATTTT
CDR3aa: CSASFGAGNTIYF

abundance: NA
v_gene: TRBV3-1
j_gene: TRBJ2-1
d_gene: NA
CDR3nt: TGTGCCAGCAGCCCCTGGACGGACGGCAATGAGCAGTTCTTC
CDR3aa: CASSPWTDGNEQFF

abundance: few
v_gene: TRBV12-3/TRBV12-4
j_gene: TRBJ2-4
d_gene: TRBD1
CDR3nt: TGTGCCAGCAGCCCAGCCGGGACAGGGAGTAACATTCAGTACTTC
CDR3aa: CASSPAGTGSNIQYF

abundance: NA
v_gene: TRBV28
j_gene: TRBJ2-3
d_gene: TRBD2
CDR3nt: TGTGCCAGCCGAGCGGGAGTCCCAGATACGCAGTATTTT
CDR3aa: CASRAGVPDTQYF

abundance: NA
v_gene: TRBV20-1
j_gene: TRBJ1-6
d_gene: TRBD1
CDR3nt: TGCAGTGTTCGATCGGACAGGGGAAATTCACCCCTCCACTTT
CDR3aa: CSVRSDRGNSPLHF

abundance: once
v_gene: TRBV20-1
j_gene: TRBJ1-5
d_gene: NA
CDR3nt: TGCAGTGCTAGAGATAAGTCGGGAGGCAATCAGCCCCAGCATTTT
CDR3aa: CSARDKSGGNQPQHF

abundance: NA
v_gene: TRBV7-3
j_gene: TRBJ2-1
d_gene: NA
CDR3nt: TGTGCCAGCAGCTTACTCATGGACGCAGGTGAGCAGTTCTTC
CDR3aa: CASSLLMDAGEQFF

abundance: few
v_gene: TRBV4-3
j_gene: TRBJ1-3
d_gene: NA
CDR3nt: TGCGCCAGCAGCCATTTTCCCCCGGGAGGTGTGACAGGAAACACCATATATTTT
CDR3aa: CASSHFPPGGVTGNTIYF

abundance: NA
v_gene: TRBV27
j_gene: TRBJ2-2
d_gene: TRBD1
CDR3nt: TGTGCCAGCAGTTTCCCCGCAGGGGGCGGGGAGCTGTTTTTT
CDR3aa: CASSFPAGGGELFF

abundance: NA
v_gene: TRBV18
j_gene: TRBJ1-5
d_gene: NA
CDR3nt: TGTGCCAGCTCCCGGGATTATAGCAATCAGCCCCAGCATTTT
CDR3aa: CASSRDYSNQPQHF

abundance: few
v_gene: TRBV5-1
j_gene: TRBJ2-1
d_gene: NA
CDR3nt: TGCGCCAGCAGCTTGGAAAGGTTGCGGGGTTTGGACAATGAGCAGTTCTTC
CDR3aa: CASSLERLRGLDNEQFF

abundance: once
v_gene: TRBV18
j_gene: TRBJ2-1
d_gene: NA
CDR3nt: TGTGCCAGCTCACCGCAAGGGGGGTACAATGAGCAGTTCTTC
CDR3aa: CASSPQGGYNEQFF

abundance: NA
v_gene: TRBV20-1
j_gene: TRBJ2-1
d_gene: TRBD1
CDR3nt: TGCAGTGCTAGGAAACAGGGGGCTTACAATGAGCAGTTCTTC
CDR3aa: CSARKQGAYNEQFF